This TCR beta chain is from a study of T cells in Graves' hyperthyroidism and ophthalmopathy. For the study at large: Peripheral blood draws took place at initial diagnosis, ahead of any treatment.

There are many counts of this clonotype. The antigen is unknown. Whole-study findings and limits: Before onset, ophthalmopathy was predicted by the model a median roughly 6.4 months earlier. Ophthalmopathy was separated from stable hyperthyroidism by a 13 V-J model.

Trimming shortened V by 1 base and J by 1 base, and 10 bases separated the two germline ends. Germline CDR1 SEHNR, CDR2 FQNEAQ (reference sequence). The CDR3 is 15 amino acids. RNA transcripts were the template for amplifying TCR beta CDR3 regions. HTBI primers drove first-round RT-PCR of the TCR CDR3. In TCRdb, the multiplex PCR reads were re-called with MiXCR into one record per CDR3 protein. The table has 600,000 to 800,000 distinct CDR3 sequences, approximately 36% seen once. The chain links TRBV7-9 to TRBJ2-5; D unresolved. The source of this sequence is a woman between 40 and 50 years old with Graves' hyperthyroidism. Sequences were obtained from blood. CDR3 in amino acids: CASSLVKLIQETQYF. The CDR3, as DNA: TGTGCCAGCAGCTTAGTCAAGCTGATCCAAGAGACCCAGTACTTC.